This T cell receptor (beta chain) was retrieved from a study of OX40 agonist ivuxolimab in advanced cancers. Some clones are missing from TCRdb's copy, which holds only in-frame ones; the method was immunoSEQ multiplex PCR. The sample includes about 73,000 clones, around nine tenths of them seen just once. CDR3 size: 16 residues. CDR1 and CDR2 from the germline V gene are SGHTA and FQGNSA. Between the trimmed V and J ends, which lost 7 bases and 0 bases, there was a span of 15 bases. The source material was CD4+ or CD8+ T cells sorted from blood, sampled in a trial of the OX40 agonist ivuxolimab. The rearrangement links TRBV7-2 to TRBJ1-4, with a tentative D call TRBD1 (5 bases). This sequence originates from an adult with an advanced solid tumor such as melanoma, head and neck, liver or kidney cancer. As DNA, the CDR3 is TGTGCCAGCAACCCGGGTGGGGGGTCAACTAATGAAAAACTGTTTTTT. It is translated as CASNPGGGSTNEKLFF.